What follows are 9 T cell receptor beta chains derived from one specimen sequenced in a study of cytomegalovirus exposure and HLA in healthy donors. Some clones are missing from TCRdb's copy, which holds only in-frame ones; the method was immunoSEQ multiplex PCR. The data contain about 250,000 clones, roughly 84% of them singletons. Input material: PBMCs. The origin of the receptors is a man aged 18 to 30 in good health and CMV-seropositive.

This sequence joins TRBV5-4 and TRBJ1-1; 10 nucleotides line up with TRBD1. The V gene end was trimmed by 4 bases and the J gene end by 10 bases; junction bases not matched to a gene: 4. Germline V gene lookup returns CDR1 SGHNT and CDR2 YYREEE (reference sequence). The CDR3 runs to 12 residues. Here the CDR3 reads CASSADRGPAFF. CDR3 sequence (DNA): TGTGCCAGCAGCGCTGACAGGGGGCCAGCTTTCTTT.

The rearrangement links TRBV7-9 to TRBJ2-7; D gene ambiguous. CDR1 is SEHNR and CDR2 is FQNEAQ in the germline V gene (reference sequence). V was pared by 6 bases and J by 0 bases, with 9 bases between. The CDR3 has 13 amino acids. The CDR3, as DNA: TGTGCCAGCAGACGCGCCCTCTCCTACGAGCAGTACTTC. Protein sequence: CASRRALSYEQYF.

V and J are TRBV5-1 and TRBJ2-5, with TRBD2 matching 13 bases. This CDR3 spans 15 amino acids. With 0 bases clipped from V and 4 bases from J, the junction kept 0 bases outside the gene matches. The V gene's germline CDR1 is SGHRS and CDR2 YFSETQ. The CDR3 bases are TGCGCCAGCAGCTTGGGGACTAGCGGGGGAGAGACCCAGTACTTC. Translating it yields CASSLGTSGGETQYF.

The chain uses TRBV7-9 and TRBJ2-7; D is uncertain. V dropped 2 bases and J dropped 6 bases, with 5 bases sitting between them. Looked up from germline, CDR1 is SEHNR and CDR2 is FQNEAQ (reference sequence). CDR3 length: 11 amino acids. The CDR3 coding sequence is TGTGCCAGCAGCTTAAACAGCGAGCAGTACTTC. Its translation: CASSLNSEQYF.

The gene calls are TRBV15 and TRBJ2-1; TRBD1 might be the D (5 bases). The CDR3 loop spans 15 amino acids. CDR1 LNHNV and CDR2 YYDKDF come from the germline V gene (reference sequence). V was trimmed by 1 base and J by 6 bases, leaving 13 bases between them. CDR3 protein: CATSRARTITNEQFF. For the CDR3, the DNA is TGTGCCACCAGCAGAGCTAGGACAATAACCAATGAGCAGTTCTTC.

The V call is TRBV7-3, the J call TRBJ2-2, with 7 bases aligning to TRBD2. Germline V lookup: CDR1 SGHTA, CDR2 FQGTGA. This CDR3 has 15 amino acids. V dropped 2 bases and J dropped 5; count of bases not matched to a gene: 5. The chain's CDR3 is CASSLRLATTGELFF. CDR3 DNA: TGTGCCAGCAGCTTACGACTAGCTACAACCGGGGAGCTGTTTTTT.

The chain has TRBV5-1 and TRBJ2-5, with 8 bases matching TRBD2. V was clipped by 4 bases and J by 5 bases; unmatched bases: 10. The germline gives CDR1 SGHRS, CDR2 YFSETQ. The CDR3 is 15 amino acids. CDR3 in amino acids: CASSPQTSASETQYF. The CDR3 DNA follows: TGCGCCAGCAGCCCGCAGACTAGCGCGAGCGAGACCCAGTACTTC.

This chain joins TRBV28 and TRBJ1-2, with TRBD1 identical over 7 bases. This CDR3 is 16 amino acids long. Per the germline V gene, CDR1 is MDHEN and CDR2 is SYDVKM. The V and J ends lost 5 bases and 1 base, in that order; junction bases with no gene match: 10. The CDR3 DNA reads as TGTGCCAGCAGTCTCTCCACAGGGGAACTTAACTATGGCTACACCTTC. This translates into CASSLSTGELNYGYTF.

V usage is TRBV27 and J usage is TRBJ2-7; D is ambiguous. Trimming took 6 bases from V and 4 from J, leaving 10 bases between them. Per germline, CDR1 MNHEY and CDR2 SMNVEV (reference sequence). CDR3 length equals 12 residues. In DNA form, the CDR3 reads TGTGCCAGCAGCTTGACCCCTTACGAGCAGTACTTC. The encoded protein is CASSLTPYEQYF.